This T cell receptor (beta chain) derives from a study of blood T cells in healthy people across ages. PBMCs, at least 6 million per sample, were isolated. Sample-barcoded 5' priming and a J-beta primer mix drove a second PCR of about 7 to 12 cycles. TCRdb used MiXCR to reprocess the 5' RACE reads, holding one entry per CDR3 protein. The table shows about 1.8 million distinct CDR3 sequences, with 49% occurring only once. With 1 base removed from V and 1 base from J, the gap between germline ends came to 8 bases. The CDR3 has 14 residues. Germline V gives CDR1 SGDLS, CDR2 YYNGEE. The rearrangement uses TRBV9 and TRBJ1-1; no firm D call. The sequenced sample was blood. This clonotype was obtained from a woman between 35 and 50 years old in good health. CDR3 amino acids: CASSVRPTNTEAFF. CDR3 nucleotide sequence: TGTGCCAGCAGCGTACGGCCCACGAACACTGAAGCTTTCTTT.